Each of the 27 T cell receptor beta chains below was sequenced from the same sample in a study of cytomegalovirus exposure and HLA in healthy donors. PCR employed 60 Vbeta and 13 Jbeta primers. The method was immunoSEQ multiplex PCR; TCRdb's version includes in-frame clones alone and lacks a portion of them. Of under 200,000 clones listed, 75% to 90% are singletons. The sequencing input was PBMCs. These receptors were obtained from a woman between 45 and 60 years old in good health and CMV-seropositive.

The chain couples TRBV7-2 to TRBJ2-1; 10 bases line up with TRBD1. J gave up 8 bases and V 5 bases, and 9 bases lay outside the gene matches. Germline V gene lookup returns CDR1 SGHTA and CDR2 FQGNSA. The CDR3 totals 15 residues. The CDR3 DNA reads as TGTGCCAGCAGCGCCGGGACAGGGGTAATGTATGAGCAGTTCTTC. This codes for CASSAGTGVMYEQFF.

As for this clone: Compared with germline, one end of the junction differs, possibly owing to a read error. The J gene is TRBJ2-1, the V gene TRBV7-9, with D tentatively TRBD1 (5 bases). The CDR3 consists of 12 residues. Germline V gene lookup returns CDR1 SEHNR and CDR2 FQNEAQ (reference sequence). In DNA, the CDR3 is TGTTCCAGCAGCTCAAGGGGTAATGAGCAGTTCTTC. Amino acid sequence: CSSSSRGNEQFF.

The sample holds a few counts of this clone. The chain links TRBV19 to TRBJ1-5; no clear D. Germline lookup yields CDR1 LNHDA and CDR2 SQIVND (reference sequence). CDR3 length: 13 residues. V gave up 6 bases and J gave up 1 base, with 7 bases separating them. CDR3 DNA: TGTGCCAGTAGCAGGTCAAGCAATCAGCCCCAGCATTTT. This codes for CASSRSSNQPQHF.

The chain has TRBV18 and TRBJ2-3, with TRBD2 matching over 12 bases. J lost 6 bases, V lost 6 bases, and 10 bases had no gene match. The CDR3 covers 16 residues. Germline V lookup: CDR1 KGHSH, CDR2 LQKENI. As DNA, the CDR3 is TGTGCCAGCTCCCCGCTAGCGGGGGGGCCGGGGGATACGCAGTATTTT. Protein product: CASSPLAGGPGDTQYF.

The chain combines TRBV2 with TRBJ2-2; the match to TRBD1 covers 7 bases. This CDR3 is 14 amino acids long. Germline V gives CDR1 SNHLY, CDR2 FYNNEI. After removal of 5 bases from V and 6 bases from J, the junction contained 6 bases not matched to a gene. As DNA, the CDR3 is TGTGCCAGCAGTAGCACAGGGGTACCCGGGGAGCTGTTTTTT. It yields the protein CASSSTGVPGELFF.

V usage is TRBV6-6 and J usage is TRBJ1-5; the D is unclear. Looked up from germline, CDR1 is MNHNY and CDR2 is SVGAGI (reference sequence). Between the trimmed V and J ends, which lost 8 bases and 1 base, there was a span of 15 bases. The CDR3 spans 15 residues. The CDR3: CASASGLESNQPQHF. The CDR3 DNA follows: TGTGCCAGCGCCAGCGGCCTTGAAAGCAATCAGCCCCAGCATTTT.

This chain joins TRBV7-3 and TRBJ2-1, with a tentative D call TRBD1 (6 bases). Germline V gene sequence: CDR1 SGHTA, CDR2 FQGTGA. The CDR3 consists of 15 residues. Between the trimmed V and J ends, which lost 5 bases and 10 bases, there was a span of 21 bases. The CDR3 DNA sequence: TGTGCCAGCAGCCCGACGTCCGTGGGGGCTCAGGAGCAGTTCTTC. It codes for CASSPTSVGAQEQFF.

The chain employs TRBV18 and TRBJ2-5; 8 bases agree with TRBD1. TRBJ2-7 explains the end of the DNA better; the J call may be wrong. CDR3 length: 16 residues. Per germline, CDR1 KGHSH and CDR2 LQKENI. The DNA of the CDR3 is TGTGCCAGCTCACCTACCCCGGACAGGGATTCCTACGAGCAGTACTTC. It translates to CASSPTPDRDSYEQYF.

V gene TRBV9 combines with J gene TRBJ2-5; 7 nucleotides align to TRBD1. The CDR3 is 14 amino acids. The ends lost 2 bases at V and 6 bases at J; junction bases unmatched: 7. Germline values: CDR1 SGDLS, CDR2 YYNGEE. CDR3 residues: CASSVTGSGQTQYF. The DNA of the CDR3 is TGTGCCAGCAGCGTGACAGGGTCAGGGCAGACCCAGTACTTC.

CDR3 in amino acids: CASSRRDYQETQYF. Here the CDR3 DNA reads TGTGCCAGCAGCCGTCGGGACTACCAAGAGACCCAGTACTTC. The V call is TRBV7-9, the J call TRBJ2-5; possible D gene TRBD2, 6 bases. Trimming removed 5 bases at V and 0 bases at J, with 10 bases between. CDR1 is SEHNR, CDR2 FQNEAQ, per germline (reference sequence). The CDR3 loop spans 14 amino acids. The whole variable domain, filled in from reference TRBV7-9 and TRBJ2-5, reads DTGVSQNPRHKITKRGQNVTFRCDPISEHNRLYWYRQTLGQGPEFLTYFQNEAQLEKSRLLSDRFSAERPKGSFSTLEIQRTEQGDSAMYLCASSRRDYQETQYFGPGTRLLVL.

V is TRBV11-2 and J is TRBJ2-5; a possible D gene is TRBD1 (5 bases). The CDR3 runs 15 residues. Per the germline V gene, CDR1 is SGHAT and CDR2 is FQNNGV. V lost 2 bases, J lost 4 bases, and 14 bases lay in between. CDR3 nucleotide sequence: TGTGCCAGCAGCTTACAACCAGGGTCTACAGAGACCCAGTACTTC. It translates to CASSLQPGSTETQYF.

The chain carries TRBV4-1 and TRBJ2-5; 9 positions agree with TRBD1. Germline CDR1 and CDR2: MGHRA and YSYEKL. The CDR3 extends over 15 amino acids. V dropped 4 bases and J dropped 3; count of bases not matched to a gene: 6. The CDR3 DNA follows: TGCGCCAGCAGCCCCAGCCGGGACAGGGAAGAGACCCAGTACTTC. It is translated as CASSPSRDREETQYF.

The gene calls are TRBV4-1 and TRBJ2-2; 13 positions match TRBD2. Germline V gives CDR1 MGHRA, CDR2 YSYEKL. V dropped 1 base and J dropped 3; count of bases not matched to a gene: 8. CDR3 size: 19 residues. Here the CDR3 DNA reads TGCGCCAGCAGCCAAGGGTTACTAGCGGGGGGGCCCGACACCGGGGAGCTGTTTTTT. Translation gives CASSQGLLAGGPDTGELFF.

The chain employs TRBV19 and TRBJ1-5; TRBD1 aligns across 8 bases. Trimming cost V 6 bases and J 7 bases; bases outside gene matches: 11. Germline values: CDR1 LNHDA, CDR2 SQIVND (reference sequence). This CDR3 spans 15 amino acids. The CDR3 loop reads CASSPDRGRYQPQHF. CDR3 in DNA: TGTGCCAGTAGCCCCGACAGGGGAAGGTACCAGCCCCAGCATTTT.

The chain carries TRBV7-2 and TRBJ2-1; D gene unclear. Germline V gene sequence: CDR1 SGHTA, CDR2 FQGNSA. Trimming shortened V by 5 bases and J by 0 bases, and 8 bases separated the two germline ends. The CDR3 extends over 14 amino acids. The CDR3 DNA reads TGTGCCAGCAGCGCCCTCAGCTCCTACAATGAGCAGTTCTTC. Amino acid sequence: CASSALSSYNEQFF.

This chain uses TRBV19 with TRBJ1-1; 8 bases line up with TRBD1. V lost 3 bases, J lost 4 bases, and 7 bases stayed unmatched. This CDR3 spans 15 amino acids. The V gene's germline CDR1 is LNHDA and CDR2 SQIVND (reference sequence). The CDR3 DNA follows: TGTGCCAGTAGTATCAGGGGGCAGGTCGGCACTGAAGCTTTCTTT. Encoded protein: CASSIRGQVGTEAFF.

The chain joins TRBV7-2 to TRBJ2-2; 12 bases are shared with TRBD2. Germline V lookup: CDR1 SGHTA, CDR2 FQGNSA. The trim removed 6 bases at V and 4 bases at J, leaving 3 bases unmatched. This CDR3 contains 15 residues. DNA for the CDR3: TGTGCCAGCAGGACTAGCGGGGGAAGCACCGGGGAGCTGTTTTTT. This codes for CASRTSGGSTGELFF.

The chain couples TRBV10-3 to TRBJ2-7; D is possibly TRBD1 (8 bases). The CDR3 is made up of 15 amino acids. Germline V gene sequence: CDR1 ENHRY, CDR2 SYGVKD. V was clipped by 6 bases and J by 7 bases, with 22 bases between them. CDR3 nucleotides: TGTGCCATCAGCCAAACTACAGGGGGGGGGAAGGAGCAGTACTTC. As protein: CAISQTTGGGKEQYF.

This chain connects TRBV28 to TRBJ2-1, with 8 bases identical to TRBD2. The germline V gene encodes CDR1 MDHEN and CDR2 SYDVKM. Trimming at V came to 8 bases and at J to 5 bases, leaving 8 bases not matched to a gene. The CDR3 runs to 14 residues. The CDR3 protein is CASHGASGHNEQFF. CDR3 bases: TGTGCCAGCCATGGGGCTAGCGGGCACAATGAGCAGTTCTTC.

The chain is built from TRBV7-9 and TRBJ2-1; D not certain. The CDR3 sequence is 15 residues long. In germline, CDR1 is SEHNR, CDR2 FQNEAQ (reference sequence). Deletions cut 6 bases from V and 5 bases from J, with 17 bases between. The CDR3 DNA sequence: TGTGCCAGCAGACATATACCCCTGTTCGACAATGAGCAGTTCTTC. As protein: CASRHIPLFDNEQFF.

The J gene is TRBJ2-3, the V gene TRBV6-5, with a possible D match to TRBD1 (5 bases). Germline CDR1 MNHEY, CDR2 SVGAGI. V gave up 5 bases and J gave up 6 bases, with 9 bases separating them. The CDR3 loop spans 12 amino acids. CDR3 nucleotides: TGTGCCAGCAGTCCCAACAGGGATACGCAGTATTTT. Its translation is CASSPNRDTQYF.

The rearrangement uses TRBV30 and TRBJ1-1; D is undetermined. CDR1 is GTSNPN and CDR2 is SVGIG in the germline V gene (reference sequence). This CDR3 has 13 residues. V was cut by 0 bases and J by 0 bases, with 5 bases left in between. DNA for the CDR3: TGTGCCTGGAGTGTAGCCCTGAACACTGAAGCTTTCTTT. This codes for CAWSVALNTEAFF. Full variable domain (missing parts from reference TRBV30 and TRBJ1-1): SQTIHQWPATLVQPVGSPLSLECTVEGTSNPNLYWYRQAAGRGLQLLFYSVGIGQISSEVPQNLSASRPQDRQFILSSKKLLLSDSGFYLCAWSVALNTEAFFGQGTRLTVV.

V is TRBV7-8 and J is TRBJ2-3, with 8 bases fitting TRBD1. This CDR3 region has 17 residues. Germline CDR1 SGHVS, CDR2 FQNEAQ. V was pared by 0 bases and J by 7 bases, with 12 bases of the junction left unmatched. The CDR3: CASSLASGQGVLYTQYF. CDR3 nucleotide sequence: TGTGCCAGCAGCTTAGCGAGTGGACAGGGAGTTTTGTATACGCAGTATTTT.

The chain recombines TRBV4-2 with TRBJ2-7; D is possibly TRBD1 (6 bases). The CDR3 runs to 15 residues. Between the trimmed V and J ends, which lost 0 bases and 1 base, there was a span of 10 bases. From germline, CDR1 is LGHNA and CDR2 YNFKEQ. The DNA for the CDR3 is TGTGCCAGCAGCCAAGACCGGGACATTTCCTACGAGCAGTACTTC. Its translation: CASSQDRDISYEQYF.

The chain employs TRBV19 and TRBJ2-5, with 8 bases fitting TRBD2. Germline CDR1 LNHDA, CDR2 SQIVND (reference sequence). CDR3 length equals 13 residues. V dropped 8 bases and J dropped 3; count of bases not matched to a gene: 5. The CDR3 DNA is TGTGCCAGTGGGGGACTAGAAGAAGAGACCCAGTACTTC. It encodes CASGGLEEETQYF.

The chain is built from TRBV14 and TRBJ1-1, with D perhaps TRBD1 (5 bases). Deletions cut 1 base from V and 2 bases from J, with 14 bases between. Germline CDR1 SGHDN, CDR2 FVKESK. CDR3 size: 16 residues. The CDR3 protein is CASSQAVGAPNTEAFF. The CDR3 DNA reads as TGTGCCAGCAGCCAAGCGGTAGGGGCGCCAAACACTGAAGCTTTCTTT.

The V gene is TRBV7-9, the J gene TRBJ2-3; 12 bases agree with TRBD2. The CDR3 contains 15 residues. V lost 5 bases to trimming and J lost 3 bases; unmatched junction nucleotides: 3. Germline V gives CDR1 SEHNR, CDR2 FQNEAQ (reference sequence). CDR3: CASSRTSGETDTQYF. CDR3 bases: TGTGCCAGCAGCCGGACTAGCGGGGAGACAGATACGCAGTATTTT. The full variable domain, rest sourced from reference TRBV7-9 and TRBJ2-3, is DTGVSQNPRHKITKRGQNVTFRCDPISEHNRLYWYRQTLGQGPEFLTYFQNEAQLEKSRLLSDRFSAERPKGSFSTLEIQRTEQGDSAMYLCASSRTSGETDTQYFGPGTRLTVL.